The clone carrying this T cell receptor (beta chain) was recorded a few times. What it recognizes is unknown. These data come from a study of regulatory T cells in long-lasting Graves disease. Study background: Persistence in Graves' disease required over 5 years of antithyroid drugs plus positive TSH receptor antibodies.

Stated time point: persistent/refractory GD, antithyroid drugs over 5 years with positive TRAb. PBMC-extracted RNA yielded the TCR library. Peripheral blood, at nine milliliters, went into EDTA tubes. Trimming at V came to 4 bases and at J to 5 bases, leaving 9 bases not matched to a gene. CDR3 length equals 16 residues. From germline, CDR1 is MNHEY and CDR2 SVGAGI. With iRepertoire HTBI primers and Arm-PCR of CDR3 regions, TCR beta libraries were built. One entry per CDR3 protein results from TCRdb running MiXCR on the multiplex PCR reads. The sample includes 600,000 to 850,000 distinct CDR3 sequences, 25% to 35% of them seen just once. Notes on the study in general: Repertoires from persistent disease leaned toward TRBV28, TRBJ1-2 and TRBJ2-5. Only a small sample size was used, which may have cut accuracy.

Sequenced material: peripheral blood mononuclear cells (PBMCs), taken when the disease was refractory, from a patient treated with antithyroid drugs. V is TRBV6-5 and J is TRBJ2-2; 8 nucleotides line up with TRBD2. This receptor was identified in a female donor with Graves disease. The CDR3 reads CASSSPRAGVTGELFF. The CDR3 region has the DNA TGTGCCAGCAGTTCCCCAAGAGCGGGAGTTACCGGGGAGCTGTTTTTT.